The 15 T cell receptor beta chains below come from one sample, sequenced in a study of cytomegalovirus exposure and HLA in healthy donors. A multiplex PCR was run with 60 Vbeta primers and 13 Jbeta primers. Repertoires were generated with immunoSEQ multiplex PCR, while TCRdb's copy carries only in-frame clones and drops some. Of 240,000 or so clones listed, over 80% were seen once; the top ten hold over 5%. The sample taken for sequencing was PBMCs. These receptors originate from a middle-aged woman in good health and CMV-seropositive.

This clone was counted between two and nine times. The chain couples TRBV6-1 to TRBJ2-4; D gene unclear. The germline V gene encodes CDR1 MNHNS and CDR2 SASEGT. V was trimmed by 6 bases and J by 7 bases, leaving 7 bases between them. The CDR3 length is 11 residues. CDR3 in DNA: TGTGCCAGCAGCGACAATAACATTCAGTACTTC. Protein sequence: CASSDNNIQYF.

The CDR3 region is CASSIRWRESSYEQYF. The CDR3 region has the DNA TGTGCCAGTAGTATCCGTTGGCGGGAGAGCTCCTACGAGCAGTACTTC. The chain has TRBV19 and TRBJ2-7, with TRBD2 matching over 7 bases. The V and J ends lost 3 bases and 0 bases, in that order; junction bases with no gene match: 8. The CDR3 runs to 16 residues. Germline V gene data show CDR1 as LNHDA and CDR2 as SQIVND (reference sequence).

V gene TRBV28 combines with J gene TRBJ1-5, with TRBD1 as a possible D gene (6 bases). Germline CDR1 and CDR2: MDHEN and SYDVKM. CDR3 size: 13 residues. V lost 6 bases and J lost 7, with 13 bases in between. This chain's CDR3 is CASRTQGTQPQHF. CDR3 nucleotide sequence: TGTGCCAGCAGAACACAGGGTACGCAGCCCCAGCATTTT.

The J gene is TRBJ1-3, the V gene TRBV28; perhaps TRBD1 as D (5 bases). There are 17 residues in the CDR3. Trimming left V 3 bases short and J 0 bases short, with 15 bases between. Germline V gene lookup returns CDR1 MDHEN and CDR2 SYDVKM. The CDR3 nucleotides read TGTGCCAGCAGTTTCCCGCAGGGTGGGGACTCTGGAAACACCATATATTTT. Its protein is CASSFPQGGDSGNTIYF.

This chain connects TRBV5-4 to TRBJ1-2, with D unresolved. The ends were cut back, 5 bases at V and 0 bases at J, with 8 bases in the middle. The CDR3 length is 13 residues. Per the germline V gene, CDR1 is SGHNT and CDR2 is YYREEE (reference sequence). The DNA of the CDR3 is TGTGCCAGCAGACCCGACTCTAACTATGGCTACACCTTC. This sequence encodes CASRPDSNYGYTF.

J is TRBJ1-1 and V is TRBV25-1; the D gene is possibly TRBD1 (5 bases). V lost 6 bases and J 1 base, leaving 12 bases between the germline ends. Per germline, CDR1 MGHDK and CDR2 SYGVNS. The CDR3 loop spans 14 amino acids. The CDR3 DNA follows: TGTGCCAGCAGCCTGGCAGGGCCGAACACTGAAGCTTTCTTT. Encoded protein: CASSLAGPNTEAFF.

V gene TRBV5-1 combines with J gene TRBJ2-1; 10 bases are a match to TRBD2. Germline CDR1 SGHRS, CDR2 YFSETQ. J was trimmed by 9 bases and V by 7 bases; bases with no gene match: 22. The CDR3 runs to 18 residues. In DNA, the CDR3 is TGCGCCAGCTGGGGGGGCAGGCGGCAAGCGGGAGGGCCTCTTGAGCAGTTCTTC. Its protein is CASWGGRRQAGGPLEQFF.

The V and J genes are TRBV9 and TRBJ2-3; 9 nucleotides line up with TRBD2. The germline CDR1 and CDR2 sequences are SGDLS and YYNGEE. Germline trimming cut 0 bases from V and 1 base from J; bases unmatched to any gene: 3. The CDR3 sequence is 16 residues long. The CDR3 nucleotides read TGTGCCAGCAGCGTAGTTTTAGCGGGGGGCACAGATACGCAGTATTTT. Protein sequence: CASSVVLAGGTDTQYF.

The J gene is TRBJ1-1, the V gene TRBV11-2; 8 bases are shared with TRBD1. CDR3 size: 15 residues. CDR1 and CDR2 from the germline V gene are SGHAT and FQNNGV. Unmatched junction bases numbered 10, after V lost 5 bases and J lost 5 bases. CDR3 sequence reads: CASSRQGARATEAFF. CDR3 sequence (DNA): TGTGCCAGCAGCCGCCAGGGGGCTCGGGCGACTGAAGCTTTCTTT.

The chain employs TRBV10-2 and TRBJ1-5, with 9 bases fitting TRBD1. The germline CDR1 and CDR2 sequences are WSHSY and SAAADI. V shed 6 bases, J shed 0 bases, and the junction held 12 bases outside the gene matches. This CDR3 contains 18 residues. CDR3 bases: TGCGCCAGCAGGACCGGGACAGGGAGTCCCTATAGCAATCAGCCCCAGCATTTT. Protein product: CASRTGTGSPYSNQPQHF.

J is TRBJ2-5 and V is TRBV9, with D possibly matching TRBD2 (6 bases). With 0 bases removed from V and 5 bases from J, the gap between germline ends came to 17 bases. The CDR3 has 16 amino acids. The germline gives CDR1 SGDLS, CDR2 YYNGEE. The CDR3 sequence: CASSVAGWGVGETQYF. CDR3 bases: TGTGCCAGCAGCGTAGCCGGGTGGGGGGTAGGGGAGACCCAGTACTTC.

The chain joins TRBV12-5 to TRBJ1-5; possible D gene TRBD1, 5 bases. The CDR3 covers 13 residues. Trimming took off 1 base at V and 7 bases at J, with 8 bases between the two ends. Germline loops: CDR1 LGHNT, CDR2 FRNRAP. CDR3 sequence: CASGLAGNQPQHF. In nucleotides, the CDR3 is TGTGCTAGTGGTTTGGCAGGGAACCAGCCCCAGCATTTT.

V usage is TRBV7-6 and J usage is TRBJ1-2; a possible D gene is TRBD1 (5 bases). V was cut by 2 bases and J by 4 bases, with 8 bases left in between. Germline CDR1 SGHVS, CDR2 FNYEAQ. The CDR3 is 13 residues long. CDR3 sequence (DNA): TGTGCCAGCAGCTTACAGGGTTTCTATGGCTACACCTTC. It is translated as CASSLQGFYGYTF.

The CDR3, as DNA: TGCAGCGTCGGGACAGGGGGGGGACAGCCCCAGCATTTT. Translation gives CSVGTGGGQPQHF. The chain combines TRBV29-1 with TRBJ1-5; TRBD1 aligns across 11 bases. With V trimmed by 6 bases and J by 7 bases, 5 bases remained unmatched. Germline assignment: CDR1 SQVTM and CDR2 ANQGSEA. This CDR3 region has 13 residues.

This chain links TRBV27 with TRBJ1-2; TRBD1 might be the D (6 bases). Germline CDR1 MNHEY, CDR2 SMNVEV (reference sequence). CDR3 length: 13 amino acids. The V end lost 7 bases, the J end lost 3 bases, and 12 bases lay between the germline ends. This chain's CDR3 is CASKQGEDYGYTF. CDR3 sequence (DNA): TGTGCCAGCAAACAGGGAGAGGACTATGGCTACACCTTC.